The 4 T cell receptor beta chains in this list originate from one sample, sequenced in a study of blood T cell repertoires in COVID-19. Clones were sequenced by immunoSEQ multiplex PCR, and TCRdb holds only the in-frame ones, with some missing. Of a few hundred thousand clones listed, approximately 89% are singletons. Specimen: peripheral blood. The source is a woman between 25 and 40 years old with COVID-19, enrolled during active disease.

The chain couples TRBV18 to TRBJ2-3; a weak D match, TRBD2 (7 bases). The germline V gene has CDR1 KGHSH and CDR2 LQKENI. The length of the CDR3 is 17 residues. The V and J ends lost 3 bases and 1 base respectively, with 17 bases between them. The CDR3 DNA reads as TGTGCCAGCTCACCTAACCAAATCGGGGGGCGCACAGATACGCAGTATTTT. Translation: CASSPNQIGGRTDTQYF.

The chain employs TRBV30 and TRBJ1-3, with 8 nucleotides matching TRBD1. Looked up from germline, CDR1 is GTSNPN and CDR2 is SVGIG (reference sequence). J was trimmed by 5 bases and V by 5 bases; bases with no gene match: 14. The CDR3 is 16 residues long. In nucleotides, the CDR3 is TGTGCCTGGGGGAACCCCTTCCGGGACAGGAGAAACACCATATATTTT. Translating it yields CAWGNPFRDRRNTIYF.

V and J are TRBV4-2 and TRBJ1-1; TRBD1 matches at 9 bases. The CDR3 contains 16 residues. V gave up 0 bases and J gave up 5 bases; unmatched junction bases: 7. Germline-derived CDR1 and CDR2 are LGHNA and YNFKEQ. This CDR3 is CASSQDLRDRVTEAFF. DNA for the CDR3: TGTGCCAGCAGCCAAGATCTTCGGGACAGGGTAACTGAAGCTTTCTTT.

The V call is TRBV7-2, the J call TRBJ1-5; TRBD1 aligns across 8 bases. The CDR3 loop spans 17 amino acids. The J segment lost 6 bases and the V segment lost 4 bases, leaving 14 bases of the junction unmatched. Germline assignment: CDR1 SGHTA and CDR2 FQGNSA. For the CDR3, the DNA is TGTGCCAGCAGCTCCCCGATGGACAGGGTTCGCGGTCAGCCCCAGCATTTT. Encoded protein: CASSSPMDRVRGQPQHF.